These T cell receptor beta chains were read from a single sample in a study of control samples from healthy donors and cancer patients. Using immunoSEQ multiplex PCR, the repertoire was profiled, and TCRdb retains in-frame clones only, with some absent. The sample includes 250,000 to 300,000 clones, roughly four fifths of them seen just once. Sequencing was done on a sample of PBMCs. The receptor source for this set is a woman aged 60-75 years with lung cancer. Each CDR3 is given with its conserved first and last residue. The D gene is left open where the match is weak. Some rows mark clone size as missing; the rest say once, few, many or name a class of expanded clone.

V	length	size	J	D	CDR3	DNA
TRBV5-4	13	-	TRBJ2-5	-	CASSMDRQETQYF	TGTGCCAGCAGTATGGACAGACAAGAGACCCAGTACTTC
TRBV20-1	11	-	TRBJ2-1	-	CSADSYNEQFF	TGCAGTGCCGACAGCTACAATGAGCAGTTCTTC
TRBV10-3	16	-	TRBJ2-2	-	CAISGSGLTNTGELFF	TGTGCCATCAGTGGCTCGGGACTGACGAACACCGGGGAGCTGTTTTTT
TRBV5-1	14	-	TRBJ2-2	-	CASSADSYTGELFF	TGCGCCAGCAGCGCAGACAGTTACACCGGGGAGCTGTTTTTT
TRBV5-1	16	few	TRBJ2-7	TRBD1	CASSLAPQGEVDEQYF	TGCGCCAGCAGCTTGGCCCCACAGGGGGAGGTTGACGAGCAGTACTTC
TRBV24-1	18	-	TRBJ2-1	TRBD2	CATSDGAGGPNVANEQFF	TGTGCCACCAGTGACGGAGCGGGGGGCCCCAATGTGGCGAATGAGCAGTTCTTC
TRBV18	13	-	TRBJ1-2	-	CASSPDTFGGYTF	TGTGCCAGCTCACCCGACACCTTTGGGGGCTACACCTTC
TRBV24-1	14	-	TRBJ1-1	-	CATRGWGSNTEAFF	TGTGCCACCCGTGGGTGGGGATCGAACACTGAAGCTTTCTTT
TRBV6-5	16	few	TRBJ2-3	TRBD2	CASSSFSGGYTDTQYF	TGTGCCAGCAGTTCTTTCAGCGGGGGGTACACAGATACGCAGTATTTT
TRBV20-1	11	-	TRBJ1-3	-	CSATDGNTIYF	TGCAGTGCTACGGATGGAAACACCATATATTTT
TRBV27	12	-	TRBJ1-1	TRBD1	CASRDRDAEAFF	TGTGCCAGTCGGGACAGGGACGCTGAAGCTTTCTTT
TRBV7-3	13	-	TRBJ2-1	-	CASSSVRGNEQFF	TGTGCCAGCAGTTCCGTGCGCGGCAATGAGCAGTTCTTC
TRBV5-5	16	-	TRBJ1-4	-	CASSLEYGGINEKLFF	TGTGCCAGCAGCTTGGAGTACGGAGGAATTAATGAAAAACTGTTTTTT
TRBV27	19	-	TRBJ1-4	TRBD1	CASSATGVVGATPNEKLFF	TGTGCCAGCAGTGCTACAGGGGTCGTTGGGGCCACGCCTAATGAAAAACTGTTTTTT
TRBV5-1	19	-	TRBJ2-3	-	CASSLHRDRRTSGTDTQYF	TGCGCCAGCAGCTTACACCGGGACAGGAGGACTAGCGGCACAGATACGCAGTATTTT
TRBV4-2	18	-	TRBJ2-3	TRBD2	CASSQLGLAGGTEDTQYF	TGTGCCAGCAGCCAACTCGGACTAGCGGGGGGGACGGAAGATACGCAGTATTTT
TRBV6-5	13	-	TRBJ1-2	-	CASRRQVNYGYTF	TGTGCCAGCAGGCGACAGGTTAACTATGGCTACACCTTC
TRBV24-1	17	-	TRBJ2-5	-	CATSDFWNGREQETQYF	TGTGCCACCAGTGATTTTTGGAACGGACGAGAGCAAGAGACCCAGTACTTC
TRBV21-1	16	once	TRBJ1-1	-	CASSKEGRGLNTEAFF	TGTGCCAGCAGCAAAGAAGGACGGGGGTTGAACACTGAAGCTTTCTTT